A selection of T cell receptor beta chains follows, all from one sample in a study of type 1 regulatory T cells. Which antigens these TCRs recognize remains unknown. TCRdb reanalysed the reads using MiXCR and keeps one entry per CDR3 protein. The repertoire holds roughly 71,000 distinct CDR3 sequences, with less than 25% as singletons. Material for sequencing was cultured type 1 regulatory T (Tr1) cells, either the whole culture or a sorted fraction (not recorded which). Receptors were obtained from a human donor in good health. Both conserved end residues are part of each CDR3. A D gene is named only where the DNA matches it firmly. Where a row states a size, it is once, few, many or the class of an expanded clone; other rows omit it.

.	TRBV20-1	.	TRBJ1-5	TGCAGTGCTCCGAGGTGGGCGGACTCTAGACATTTT	CSAPRWADSRHF
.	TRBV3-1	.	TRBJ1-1	TGTGCCAGCAGCCGGTATGGGAATGAAGCTTTCTTT	CASSRYGNEAFF
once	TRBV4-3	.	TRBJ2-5	TGCGCCAGCAGCCAAGAGATAGCGGAAGAGACCCAGTACTTC	CASSQEIAEETQYF
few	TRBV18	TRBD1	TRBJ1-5	TGTGCCAGCTCACCACGGTCGGACAGGGATTCTCAGCCCCAGCATTTT	CASSPRSDRDSQPQHF
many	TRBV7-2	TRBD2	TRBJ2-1	TGTGCCAGCAGCCGGGGACTAGCGGGGGGGTACAATGAGCAGTTCTTC	CASSRGLAGGYNEQFF
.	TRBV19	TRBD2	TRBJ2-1	TGTGCCAGTAGTACAGGACTAGCGGGAAGCCATGAGCAGTTCTTC	CASSTGLAGSHEQFF
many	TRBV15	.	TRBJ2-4	TGTGCCACCAGCAGAGATTGGACAGCGACGAAGGGAAACATTCAGTACTTC	CATSRDWTATKGNIQYF
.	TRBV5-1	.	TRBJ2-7	TGCGCCAGCAGCTTGGCCCTGGGGGCCGAGCAGTACTTC	CASSLALGAEQYF
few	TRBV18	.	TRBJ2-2	TGTGCCAGCTCACCGAACTGGAACACCGGGGAGCTGTTTTTT	CASSPNWNTGELFF
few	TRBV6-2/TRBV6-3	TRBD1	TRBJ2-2	TGTGCCAGCAGCAGGGGGTCCACCGGGGAGCTGTTTTTT	CASSRGSTGELFF
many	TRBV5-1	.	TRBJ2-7	TGCGCCAGCAGCTCCCGAGGCACCGGCTGGGAGCAGTACTTC	CASSSRGTGWEQYF
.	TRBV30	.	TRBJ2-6	TGTGCCTGTGGGGAAGGGGCCAACGTCCTGACTTTC	CACGEGANVLTF
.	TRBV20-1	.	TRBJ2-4	TGCAGTGCTAGGGACTGGGGGATTCAGTACTTC	CSARDWGIQYF
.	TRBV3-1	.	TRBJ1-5	TGTGCCAGCAGCCAGGGGGGGGCGGGATTCGAGCAATCAGCCCCAGCATTT	CASSQGGAGFEQSAPAF
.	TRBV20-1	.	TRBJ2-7	TGCAGTGCTAGAGATCCCCGTGGGGGTGACTCCTACGAGCAGTACTTC	CSARDPRGGDSYEQYF
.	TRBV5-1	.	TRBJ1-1	TGCGCCAGCAGCCAGGGACAATCTACCACTGAAGCTTTCTTT	CASSQGQSTTEAFF
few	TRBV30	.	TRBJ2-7	TGTGCCTGGAGTAGGGGGACCCTCCTTTACGAGCAGTACTTC	CAWSRGTLLYEQYF
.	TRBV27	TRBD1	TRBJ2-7	TGTGCCATCAAGGTCGACAGGGGGTCAGCCGAGCAGTACTTC	CAIKVDRGSAEQYF